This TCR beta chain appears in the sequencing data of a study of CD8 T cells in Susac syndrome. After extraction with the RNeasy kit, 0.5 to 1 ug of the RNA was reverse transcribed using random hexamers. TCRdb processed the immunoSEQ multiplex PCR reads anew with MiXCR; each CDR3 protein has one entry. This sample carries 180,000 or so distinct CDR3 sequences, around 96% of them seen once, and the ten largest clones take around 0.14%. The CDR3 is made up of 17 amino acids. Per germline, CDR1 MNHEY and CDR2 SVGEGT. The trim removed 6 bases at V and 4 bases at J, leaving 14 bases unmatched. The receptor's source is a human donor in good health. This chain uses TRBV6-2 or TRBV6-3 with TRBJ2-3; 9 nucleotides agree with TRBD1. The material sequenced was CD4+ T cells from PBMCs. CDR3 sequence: CASSPRGTGSVADTQYF. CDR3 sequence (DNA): TGTGCCAGCAGCCCACGCGGGACAGGGAGTGTAGCAGATACGCAGTATTTT.